Sequencing of this T cell receptor (beta chain) was carried out in a study of vaccination and CD4 T cells after COVID-19. Study as a whole: Convalescent individuals exhibited SARS-CoV-2 positivity on nasal swab PCR, with several mild and one severe presentation. Median time from second vaccine dose to sampling was just over 70 days (14 to 241).

The CDR3 contains 15 residues. J was trimmed by 4 bases and V by 5 bases; bases with no gene match: 6. Germline values: CDR1 LNHDA, CDR2 SQIVND (reference sequence). The sample holds a few counts of this clonotype. What it binds is unknown. The Oncomine TCR Beta short-read assay was applied to DNA of cultured CD4+ T cells. MiXCR, run by TCRdb on the PCR reads, gives a single entry per CDR3 protein. This table holds roughly 7,700 distinct CDR3 sequences, approximately 65% found once. Sample treatment: approximately 10-day PBMC culture with coronavirus spike peptide pools or control peptides (ViraFEST assay).

This clonotype was sampled from a human donor who had recovered from COVID-19. The V call is TRBV19, the J call TRBJ2-3, with TRBD2 matching 10 bases. The material sequenced was CD4+ T cells from blood, cultured in vitro. The CDR3 DNA sequence: TGTGCCAGTAGTTACCCTAGCGGGAGCTCAGATACGCAGTATTTT. It is translated as CASSYPSGSSDTQYF.